Shown below are 10 T cell receptor beta chains from a single sample sequenced in a study of T cells in tumors and immune-related adverse events. The data were produced by immunoSEQ multiplex PCR, yet TCRdb's version contains in-frame clones alone and is incomplete. Of more than 20,000 clones listed, just over 90% are singletons. The sample was lymph node tissue, taken from a patient treated with anti-PD-1 therapy. These receptors were collected from a female donor with metastatic renal cell carcinoma.

The chain employs TRBV18 and TRBJ2-3, with TRBD2 as a possible D gene (6 bases). The CDR3 has 14 residues. V was pared by 6 bases and J by 0 bases, with 10 bases between. Germline assignment: CDR1 KGHSH and CDR2 LQKENI. The DNA of the CDR3 is TGTGCCAGCTCCTTAGCGGTTAGCACAGATACGCAGTATTTT. Protein sequence: CASSLAVSTDTQYF.

The chain recombines TRBV27 with TRBJ2-1, with 10 nucleotides matching TRBD2. Trimming at V came to 4 bases and at J to 4 bases, leaving 4 bases not matched to a gene. The CDR3 runs 15 residues. Germline V gene lookup returns CDR1 MNHEY and CDR2 SMNVEV (reference sequence). The DNA of the CDR3 is TGTGCCAGCAGTTCCTCAGCGGGGGGGTACAATGAGCAGTTCTTC. Translating gives CASSSSAGGYNEQFF.

This chain connects TRBV19 to TRBJ2-2; D is perhaps TRBD1 (6 bases). The CDR3 is 14 residues long. Germline values: CDR1 LNHDA, CDR2 SQIVND (reference sequence). Trimming stripped 6 bases from V and 3 bases from J, with 11 bases between. CDR3 DNA: TGTGCCAGTAGGGACAGAAAGTACACCGGGGAGCTGTTTTTT. It codes for CASRDRKYTGELFF. Filled out from reference TRBV19 and TRBJ2-2, the complete variable domain reads DGGITQSPKYLFRKEGQNVTLSCEQNLNHDAMYWYRQDPGQGLRLIYYSQIVNDFQKGDIAEGYSVSREKKESFPLTVTSAQKNPTAFYLCASRDRKYTGELFFGEGSRLTVL.

This chain links TRBV18 with TRBJ2-5; TRBD1 matches at 7 bases. Germline CDR1 KGHSH, CDR2 LQKENI. With V trimmed by 3 bases and J by 2 bases, 6 bases remained unmatched. The CDR3 runs to 15 residues. The CDR3 sequence is CASSPTRGRQETQYF. The DNA of the CDR3 is TGTGCCAGCTCACCGACGAGGGGGCGGCAAGAGACCCAGTACTTC.

The CDR3 here is CASSYTGLAFF. In DNA, the CDR3 is TGTGCCAGCAGTTACACGGGTCTAGCTTTCTTT. The V gene is TRBV6-1, the J gene TRBJ1-1; D remains unclear. V lost 5 bases and J 10 bases, leaving 11 bases between the germline ends. The CDR3 is made up of 11 amino acids. CDR1 MNHNS and CDR2 SASEGT come from the germline V gene.

The genes are TRBV27 and TRBJ2-7; D gene unclear. The CDR3 contains 14 residues. CDR1 MNHEY and CDR2 SMNVEV come from the germline V gene (reference sequence). The CDR3 loop is CGSRRLLETYEQYF. Written as DNA, the CDR3 is TGTGGGTCTAGAAGACTTCTTGAAACCTACGAGCAGTACTTC.

The J gene is TRBJ2-2, the V gene TRBV5-1; the match to TRBD1 covers 11 bases. The junction had 3 bases not matched to a gene; V was cut back by 5 bases and J by 6 bases. This CDR3 has 14 residues. Germline CDR1 SGHRS, CDR2 YFSETQ. This CDR3 is CASRGTGGSGELFF. CDR3 bases: TGCGCCAGCAGAGGGACAGGGGGTTCCGGGGAGCTGTTTTTT.

Remarks on this clone: The same CDR3 also results from other DNA sequences found in this sample. The V call is TRBV19, the J call TRBJ1-2, with 7 bases that match TRBD1. The CDR3 extends over 14 amino acids. CDR1 LNHDA and CDR2 SQIVND come from the germline V gene (reference sequence). The V gene end was trimmed by 2 bases and the J gene end by 4 bases; junction bases not matched to a gene: 4. CDR3 protein: CASSIPGTAYGYTF. CDR3 coding DNA: TGTGCCAGTAGTATACCCGGGACAGCCTATGGCTACACCTTC.

The V and J genes are TRBV23-1 and TRBJ1-2; 7 positions match TRBD1. TRBV23-1 falls under the ORF class, with uncertain function. J was trimmed by 3 bases and V by 5 bases; bases with no gene match: 9. The CDR3 runs to 15 residues. As DNA, the CDR3 is TGCGCCAGCAGTTCCGAGACAGGGCTGCACTATGGCTACACCTTC. Its protein product is CASSSETGLHYGYTF.

The chain joins TRBV13 to TRBJ2-7, with D uncertain. Per germline, CDR1 PRHDT and CDR2 FYEKMQ (reference sequence). Trimming left V 5 bases short and J 6 bases short, with 11 bases between. The CDR3 contains 12 residues. The DNA of the CDR3 is TGTGCCAGCAGCCCCAGCCGTCCCGAGCAGTACTTC. It specifies CASSPSRPEQYF.